This T cell receptor beta chain was found in a study of CD4+ T cells in melanoma. Generated by immunoSEQ multiplex PCR, the TCRdb table keeps only in-frame clones and is missing some. The sample records fewer than 20,000 clones, about 80% being singletons. Germline V CDR1 and CDR2: SGHDT, YYEEEE. The CDR3 covers 15 residues. V dropped 2 bases and J dropped 3; count of bases not matched to a gene: 7. The chain joins TRBV5-6 to TRBJ1-2; 7 bases agree with TRBD1. The receptor's source is a human donor with melanoma. Specimen: cells from a culture (not recorded whether cultured in vitro). The CDR3 coding sequence is TGTGCCAGCAGCTTATATGGACAGGACTACTATGGCTACACCTTC. Amino acid sequence: CASSLYGQDYYGYTF.